The 18 T cell receptor beta chains below all came from one sample that was sequenced in a study of T cell responses to AZD1222 COVID-19 vaccine. Using immunoSEQ multiplex PCR, the repertoire was profiled, and TCRdb retains in-frame clones only, with some absent. Here the sample spans about 110,000 clones, 88% being singletons. The specimen comprised peripheral blood, sampled on day 0 of AZD1222 vaccination. The source of these receptors is an adult in good health.

This chain uses TRBV3-1 (or the pseudogene TRBV3-2) with TRBJ2-5; no clear D gene. The germline CDR1 and CDR2 sequences are LGHDT and YNNKEL (reference sequence). Between the trimmed V and J ends, which lost 4 bases and 1 base, there was a span of 7 bases. The CDR3 spans 13 residues. The CDR3 nucleotides read TGTGCCAGCAGCCCAACTACCCAAGAGACCCAGTACTTC. Residues: CASSPTTQETQYF.

V is TRBV10-1 and J is TRBJ1-1; D is possibly TRBD1 (5 bases). This CDR3 spans 14 amino acids. Trimming removed 4 bases at V and 0 bases at J, with 9 bases between. The germline V gene has CDR1 WNHNN and CDR2 SYGVQD (reference sequence). The CDR3 loop reads CASSASTVNTEAFF. The CDR3 region has the DNA TGCGCCAGCAGTGCTTCGACAGTGAACACTGAAGCTTTCTTT.

V and J are TRBV25-1 and TRBJ1-1; no definite D call. The CDR3 spans 13 residues. Trimming stripped 2 bases from V and 1 base from J, with 5 bases between. Germline CDR1 is MGHDK and CDR2 is SYGVNS. This chain's CDR3 is CASSESENTEAFF. DNA of the CDR3: TGTGCCAGCAGTGAAAGCGAGAACACTGAAGCTTTCTTT.

The rearrangement joins TRBV19 to TRBJ1-5; D might be TRBD1 (5 bases). Trimming cost V 6 bases and J 1 base, with 19 bases left between them. The CDR3 is made up of 17 amino acids. CDR1 and CDR2 from the germline V gene are LNHDA and SQIVND (reference sequence). Here the CDR3 DNA reads TGTGCCAGTAGACCCTGGGGAGGGACGGTAAGCAATCAGCCCCAGCATTTT. This translates into CASRPWGGTVSNQPQHF.

The V and J genes are TRBV7-6 and TRBJ1-1; D not resolved. Trimming removed 5 bases at V and 3 bases at J, with 22 bases between. Germline V CDR1 and CDR2: SGHVS, FNYEAQ. This CDR3 comprises 17 residues. CDR3 region: CASSTAQALGEDTEAFF. The DNA for the CDR3 is TGTGCCAGCAGCACCGCCCAAGCATTGGGCGAGGACACTGAAGCTTTCTTT.

The chain couples TRBV6-1 to TRBJ2-7; 9 bases are shared with TRBD1. Germline V gene lookup returns CDR1 MNHNS and CDR2 SASEGT. This CDR3 has 13 amino acids. With V trimmed by 1 base and J by 6 bases, 1 base remained unmatched. CDR3 sequence reads: CASSEDRGLEQYF. The CDR3 DNA follows: TGTGCCAGCAGTGAAGACAGGGGGCTCGAGCAGTACTTC.

The CDR3 reads CASSLRGSSNYEQYF. The CDR3 coding sequence is TGTGCCAGCAGTTTGCGTGGGAGCTCAAACTACGAGCAGTACTTC. V usage is TRBV27 and J usage is TRBJ2-7; TRBD2 is a possible D gene (5 bases). Trimming removed 3 bases from V and 3 bases from J, with 15 bases in between. This CDR3 contains 15 residues. Germline assignment: CDR1 MNHEY and CDR2 SMNVEV (reference sequence).

The chain combines TRBV5-1 with TRBJ2-3; 11 bases line up with TRBD2. V shed 0 bases, J shed 4 bases, and the junction held 7 bases outside the gene matches. From germline, CDR1 is SGHRS and CDR2 YFSETQ. This CDR3 comprises 17 residues. CDR3 DNA: TGCGCCAGCAGCTTGGGGGCTAGCGGGAGGTCCCCAGATACGCAGTATTTT. This encodes CASSLGASGRSPDTQYF.

As DNA, the CDR3 is TGTGCCAGCAGCGTAGGTGGTCGGACAGAAACCTACGAGCAGTACTTC. Translating gives CASSVGGRTETYEQYF. The chain couples TRBV9 to TRBJ2-7; weak D call: TRBD1 (6 bases). Trimming left V 0 bases short and J 2 bases short, with 15 bases between. The CDR3 has 16 amino acids. Germline V gene lookup returns CDR1 SGDLS and CDR2 YYNGEE.

This clone was detected a few times. The J gene is TRBJ1-2, the V gene TRBV11-2; no reliable D call. The ends were cut back, 4 bases at V and 1 base at J, with 10 bases in the middle. CDR3 size: 14 residues. Germline CDR1 reads SGHAT; CDR2 reads FQNNGV. The CDR3 is CASSSGEFNYGYTF. The CDR3 DNA follows: TGTGCCAGCAGCTCCGGGGAGTTTAACTATGGCTACACCTTC. Based on the CDR3 plus reference TRBV11-2 and TRBJ1-2, the full variable domain is EAGVAQSPRYKIIEKRQSVAFWCNPISGHATLYWYQQILGQGPKLLIQFQNNGVVDDSQLPKDRFSAERLKGVDSTLKIQPAKLEDSAVYLCASSSGEFNYGYTFGSGTRLTVV.

The genes are TRBV2 and TRBJ2-5; perhaps D is TRBD1 or TRBD2 (5 bases each). Per germline, CDR1 SNHLY and CDR2 FYNNEI. V lost 5 bases and J 1 base, leaving 20 bases between the germline ends. The length of the CDR3 is 17 residues. This chain's CDR3 is CASSNQEWGKSQETQYF. In DNA, the CDR3 is TGTGCCAGCAGTAACCAGGAGTGGGGGAAGTCCCAAGAGACCCAGTACTTC.

This chain connects TRBV19 to TRBJ1-1, with 7 nucleotides matching TRBD1. Unmatched junction bases numbered 5, after V lost 5 bases and J lost 8 bases. The CDR3 covers 12 residues. Germline values: CDR1 LNHDA, CDR2 SQIVND (reference sequence). In DNA form, the CDR3 reads TGTGCCAGTAGTGCAGGGACAGCCGAAGCTTTCTTT. Its translation is CASSAGTAEAFF.

This clone was detected a few times. The chain has TRBV20-1 and TRBJ1-2, with TRBD1 as a possible D gene (5 bases). The CDR3 spans 11 residues. Per the germline V gene, CDR1 is DFQATT and CDR2 is SNEGSKA (reference sequence). The CDR3 region has the DNA TGCGTTCCGGGACGGGACTATGGCTACACCTTC. Its translation: CVPGRDYGYTF.

The chain combines TRBV5-1 with TRBJ1-2, with D hard to call. Per the germline V gene, CDR1 is SGHRS and CDR2 is YFSETQ. CDR3 length equals 13 residues. Trimming stripped 0 bases from V and 8 bases from J, with 11 bases between. The CDR3 DNA sequence: TGCGCCAGCAGCTTGGAGGTCCCCGGGGGCTACACCTTC. Translated, it gives CASSLEVPGGYTF.

The V gene is TRBV5-5, the J gene TRBJ2-2; D is unresolved. V dropped 1 base and J dropped 9 bases, with 7 bases sitting between them. CDR1 is SGHKS, CDR2 YYEKEE, per germline (reference sequence). The CDR3 loop spans 12 amino acids. The DNA of the CDR3 is TGTGCCAGCAGCTTGTCCCGAAGGGAGCTGTTTTTT. Residues: CASSLSRRELFF.

The chain uses TRBV20-1 and TRBJ1-1; D not resolved. This CDR3 has 10 amino acids. Per the germline V gene, CDR1 is DFQATT and CDR2 is SNEGSKA (reference sequence). The V gene lost 6 bases and the J gene lost 7 bases, with 9 bases spanning the gap. DNA for the CDR3: TGCAGTGCCCGCGGCGATGAAGCTTTCTTT. This translates into CSARGDEAFF.

V usage is TRBV7-2 and J usage is TRBJ1-6, with D unclear. The CDR3 covers 12 residues. Germline-derived CDR1 and CDR2 are SGHTA and FQGNSA. Trimming shortened V by 2 bases and J by 12 bases, and 8 bases separated the two germline ends. The CDR3 is CASSLSGLPLHF. Here the CDR3 DNA reads TGTGCCAGCAGCTTATCTGGACTACCCCTCCACTTT.

Turning to this clone: This specimen includes other DNA sequences encoding the same CDR3. V and J are TRBV7-6 and TRBJ2-5; no reliable D call. Germline V lookup: CDR1 SGHVS, CDR2 FNYEAQ. V was clipped by 4 bases and J by 2 bases, with 8 bases between them. This CDR3 has 13 residues. CDR3 amino acids: CASSYTGQETQYF. The CDR3 DNA reads TGTGCCAGCAGCTACACCGGGCAAGAGACCCAGTACTTC.